This T cell receptor (beta chain) was recorded in a study of blood T cell repertoires in COVID-19. At the level of the study: In each case, the material was cDNA or gDNA derived from T cells, B-cell-depleted T cells, or PBMCs.

Between the trimmed V and J ends, which lost 8 bases and 6 bases, there was a span of 11 bases. Per the germline V gene, CDR1 is LNHNV and CDR2 is YYDKDF (reference sequence). The CDR3 is 12 amino acids. Per the authors' pipeline: The assay estimated nucleated cells by amplifying reference gene primers. Sequencing was performed with immunoSEQ multiplex PCR; in TCRdb, only in-frame clones are kept and a portion is missing. V, J and clone size reflect that table, while D and trimming were determined from the DNA. Of about 250,000 clones detected, 86% appear once; the ten largest clones hold 5.5% to 6.5%. It was during active infection that Seattle patients were enrolled and then longitudinally followed.

The V and J genes are TRBV15 and TRBJ1-5, with D perhaps TRBD1 (6 bases). Input material: peripheral blood. This TCR was recovered from an elderly woman with COVID-19, enrolled during active disease. The DNA for the CDR3 is TGTGCCACCTCAGGGGTTGGTCAGCCCCAGCATTTT. As protein: CATSGVGQPQHF.